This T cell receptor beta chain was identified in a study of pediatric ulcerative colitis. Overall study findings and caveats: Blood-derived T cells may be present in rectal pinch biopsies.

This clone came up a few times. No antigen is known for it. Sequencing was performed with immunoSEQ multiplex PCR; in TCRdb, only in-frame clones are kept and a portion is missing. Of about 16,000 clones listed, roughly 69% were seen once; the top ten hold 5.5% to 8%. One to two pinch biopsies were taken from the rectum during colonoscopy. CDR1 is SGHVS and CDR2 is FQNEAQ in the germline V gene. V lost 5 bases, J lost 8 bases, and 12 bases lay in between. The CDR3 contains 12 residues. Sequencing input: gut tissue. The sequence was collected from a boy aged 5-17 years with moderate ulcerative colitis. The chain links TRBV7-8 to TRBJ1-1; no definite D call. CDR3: CASSQITPEAFF. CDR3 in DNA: TGTGCCAGCAGCCAGATAACACCCGAAGCTTTCTTT.